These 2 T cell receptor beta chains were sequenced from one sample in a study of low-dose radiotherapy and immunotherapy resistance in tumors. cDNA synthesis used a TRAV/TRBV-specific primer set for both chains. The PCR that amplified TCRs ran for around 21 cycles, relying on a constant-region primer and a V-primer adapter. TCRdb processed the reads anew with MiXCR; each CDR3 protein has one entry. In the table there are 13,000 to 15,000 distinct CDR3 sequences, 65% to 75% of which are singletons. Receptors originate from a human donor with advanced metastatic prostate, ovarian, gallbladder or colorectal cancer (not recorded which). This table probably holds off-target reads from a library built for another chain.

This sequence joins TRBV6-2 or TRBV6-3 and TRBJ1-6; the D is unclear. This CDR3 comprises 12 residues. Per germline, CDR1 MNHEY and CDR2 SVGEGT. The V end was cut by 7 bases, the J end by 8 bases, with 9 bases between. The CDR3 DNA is TGTGCCAGCACCCCGGGAGATTCACCCCTCCACTTT. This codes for CASTPGDSPLHF.

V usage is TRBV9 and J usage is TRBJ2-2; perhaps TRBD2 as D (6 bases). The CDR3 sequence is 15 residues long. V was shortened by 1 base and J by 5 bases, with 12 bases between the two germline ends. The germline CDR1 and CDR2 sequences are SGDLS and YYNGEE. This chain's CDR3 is CASSVSEGPTGELFF. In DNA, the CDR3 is TGTGCCAGCAGCGTATCGGAGGGGCCGACCGGGGAGCTGTTTTTT. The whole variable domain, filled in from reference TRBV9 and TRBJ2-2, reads DSGVTQTPKHLITATGQRVTLRCSPRSGDLSVYWYQQSLDQGLQFLIQYYNGEERAKGNILERFSAQQFPDLHSELNLSSLELGDSALYFCASSVSEGPTGELFFGEGSRLTVL.